The TCR beta chain under discussion was sequenced for a study of PD-1 blockade in classical Hodgkin lymphoma. Each patient experienced a relapse that followed autologous stem cell transplantation, and brentuximab vedotin exposure varied. When best responses were assessed, they were complete response, partial response or progressive disease. Profiled with immunoSEQ multiplex PCR; TCRdb holds only in-frame clones, not every one. The data hold about 40,000 clones, with over 55% observed a single time. Between the trimmed V and J ends, which lost 0 bases and 2 bases, there was a span of 8 bases. The germline CDR1 and CDR2 sequences are PRHDT and FYEKMQ (reference sequence). This CDR3 is 14 amino acids long.

The sequence derives from a human donor with classical Hodgkin lymphoma. The starting material was peripheral blood mononuclear cells (PBMCs), obtained at baseline. The rearrangement joins TRBV13 to TRBJ2-7; D gene uncertain. The CDR3 spells CASSLGLATYEQYF. CDR3 nucleotide sequence: TGTGCCAGCAGCTTAGGACTCGCCACCTACGAGCAGTACTTC.